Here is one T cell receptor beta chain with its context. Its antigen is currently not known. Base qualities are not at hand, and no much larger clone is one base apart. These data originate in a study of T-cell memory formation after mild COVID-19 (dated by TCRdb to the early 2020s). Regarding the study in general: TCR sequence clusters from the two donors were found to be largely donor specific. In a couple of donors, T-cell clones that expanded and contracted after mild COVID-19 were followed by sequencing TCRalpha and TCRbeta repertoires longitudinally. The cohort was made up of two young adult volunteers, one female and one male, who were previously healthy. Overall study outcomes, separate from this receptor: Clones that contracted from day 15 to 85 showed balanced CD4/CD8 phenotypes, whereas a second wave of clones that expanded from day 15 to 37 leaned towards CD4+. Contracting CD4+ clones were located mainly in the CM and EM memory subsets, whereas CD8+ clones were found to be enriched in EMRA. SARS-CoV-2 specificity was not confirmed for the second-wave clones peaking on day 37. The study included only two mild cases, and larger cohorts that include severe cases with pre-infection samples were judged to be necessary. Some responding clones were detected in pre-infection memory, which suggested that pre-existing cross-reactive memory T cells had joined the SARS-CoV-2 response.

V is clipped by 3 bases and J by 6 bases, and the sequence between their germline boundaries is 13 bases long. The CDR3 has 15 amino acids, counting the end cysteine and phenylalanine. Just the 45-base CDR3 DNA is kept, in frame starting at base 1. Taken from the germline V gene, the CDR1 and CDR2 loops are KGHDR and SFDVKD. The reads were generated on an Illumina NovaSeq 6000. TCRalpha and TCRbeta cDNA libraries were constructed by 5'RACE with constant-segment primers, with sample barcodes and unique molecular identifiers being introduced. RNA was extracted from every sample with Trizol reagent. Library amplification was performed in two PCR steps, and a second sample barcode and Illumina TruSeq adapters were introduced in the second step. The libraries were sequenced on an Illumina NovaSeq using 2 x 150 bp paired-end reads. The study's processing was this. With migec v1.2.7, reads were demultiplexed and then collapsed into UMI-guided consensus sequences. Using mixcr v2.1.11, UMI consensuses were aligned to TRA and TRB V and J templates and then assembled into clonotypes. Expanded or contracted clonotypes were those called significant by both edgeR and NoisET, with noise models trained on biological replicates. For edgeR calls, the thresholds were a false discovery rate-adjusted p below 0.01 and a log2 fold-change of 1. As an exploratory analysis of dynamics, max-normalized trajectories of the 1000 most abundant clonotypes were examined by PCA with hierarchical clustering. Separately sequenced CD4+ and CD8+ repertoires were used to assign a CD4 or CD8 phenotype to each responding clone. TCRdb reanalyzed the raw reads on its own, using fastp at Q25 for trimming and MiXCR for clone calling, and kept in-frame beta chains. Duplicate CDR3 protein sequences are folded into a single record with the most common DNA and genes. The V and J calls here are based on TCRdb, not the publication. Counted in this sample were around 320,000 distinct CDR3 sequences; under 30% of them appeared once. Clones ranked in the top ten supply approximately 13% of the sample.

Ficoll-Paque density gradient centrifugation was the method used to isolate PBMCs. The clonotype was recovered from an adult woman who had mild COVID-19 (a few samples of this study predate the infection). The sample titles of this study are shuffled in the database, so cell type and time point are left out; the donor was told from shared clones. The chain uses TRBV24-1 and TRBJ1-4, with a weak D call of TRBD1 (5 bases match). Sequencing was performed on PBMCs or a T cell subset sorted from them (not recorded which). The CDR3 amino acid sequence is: CATSDPGRGDEKLFF. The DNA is TGTGCCACCAGTGATCCGGGACGAGGCGATGAAAAACTGTTTTTT.